This entry lists 2 T cell receptor beta chains sequenced from one sample in a study of neurological immune-mediated disorders. TCRdb reanalysed the 5' RACE reads using MiXCR and keeps one entry per CDR3 protein. The data hold around 46,000 distinct CDR3 sequences, with about 23% observed a single time. The source material was PBMCs. These receptor sequences come from a woman between 65 and 79 years old in good health.

This clonotype has only one observation. The V and J genes are TRBV29-1 and TRBJ1-3; D ambiguous. Germline V gene lookup returns CDR1 SQVTM and CDR2 ANQGSEA. CDR3 length: 11 residues. CDR3 nucleotides: TGCGGCAGTAGCTCTGGAAACACCATATATTTT. It specifies CGSSSGNTIYF.

This clonotype was observed many times. CDR3 DNA: TGTGCCAGCAGCCCCCATTTGGGCACTGAAGCTTTCTTT. Translation: CASSPHLGTEAFF. V usage is TRBV7-2 and J usage is TRBJ1-1, with unresolved D. Deletions cut 5 bases from V and 4 bases from J, with 11 bases between. Looked up from germline, CDR1 is SGHTA and CDR2 is FQGNSA. The CDR3 loop spans 13 amino acids.